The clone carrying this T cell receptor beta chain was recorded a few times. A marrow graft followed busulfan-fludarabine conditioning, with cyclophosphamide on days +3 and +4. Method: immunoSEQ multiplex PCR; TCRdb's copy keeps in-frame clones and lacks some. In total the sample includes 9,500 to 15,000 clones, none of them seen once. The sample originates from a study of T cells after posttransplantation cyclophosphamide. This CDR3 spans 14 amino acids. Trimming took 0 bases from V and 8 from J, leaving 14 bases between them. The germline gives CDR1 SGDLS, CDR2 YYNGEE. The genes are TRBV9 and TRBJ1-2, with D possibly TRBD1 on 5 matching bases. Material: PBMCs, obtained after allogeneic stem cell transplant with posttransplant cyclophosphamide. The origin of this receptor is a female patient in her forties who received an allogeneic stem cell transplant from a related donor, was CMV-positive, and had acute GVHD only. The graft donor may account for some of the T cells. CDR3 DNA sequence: TGTGCCAGCAGCGTAGAAGGGCAGGGCAGCGGCTACACCTTC. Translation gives CASSVEGQGSGYTF.